Presented here are 12 T cell receptor beta chains from one specimen sequenced in a study of graft-versus-host responses after intestinal transplantation. Profiled with immunoSEQ multiplex PCR; TCRdb holds only in-frame clones, not every one. In the table there are about 15,000 clones, 70% to 75% of which are singletons. Graft samples were processed, releasing intraepithelial and lamina propria lymphocytes. This specimen consisted of ileum tissue, obtained 14 days after transplant. The source is a human patient who received an intestinal transplant, so some T cells may come from the graft donor.

This sequence joins TRBV7-9 and TRBJ1-5; 9 nucleotides align to TRBD1. Germline V gives CDR1 SEHNR, CDR2 FQNEAQ (reference sequence). The CDR3 runs to 15 residues. Losses at the gene ends were 4 bases for V and 4 bases for J; bases not matched to a gene: 5. The CDR3 DNA reads as TGTGCCAGCAGCTCCGACGACAGGGGGAATCAGCCCCAGCATTTT. Amino acids: CASSSDDRGNQPQHF.

This clone was found a few times. The chain joins TRBV7-8 to TRBJ1-1; D is unresolved. The germline gives CDR1 SGHVS, CDR2 FQNEAQ. V was shortened by 2 bases and J by 1 base, with 5 bases between the two germline ends. The CDR3 is made up of 13 amino acids. The CDR3 DNA reads as TGTGCCAGCAGCTTACAGGAGAACACTGAAGCTTTCTTT. Translated, it gives CASSLQENTEAFF.

The gene calls are TRBV4-1 and TRBJ2-7; tentative D call: TRBD2 (5 bases). CDR1 and CDR2 (germline): MGHRA, YSYEKL. Trimming shortened V by 4 bases and J by 0 bases, and 10 bases separated the two germline ends. The CDR3 runs 14 residues. In DNA, the CDR3 is TGCGCCAGCAGCCCACTAGGCAGCTCCTACGAGCAGTACTTC. This sequence encodes CASSPLGSSYEQYF.

The V gene is TRBV5-1, the J gene TRBJ2-6; a weak D match, TRBD1 (6 bases). The germline V gene encodes CDR1 SGHRS and CDR2 YFSETQ. The V end lost 4 bases, the J end lost 2 bases, and 10 bases lay between the germline ends. CDR3 length equals 15 residues. The CDR3 region has the DNA TGCGCCAGCAGCCCACAGGGCCCTGGGGCCAACGTCCTGACTTTC. The encoded protein is CASSPQGPGANVLTF.

V usage is TRBV29-1 and J usage is TRBJ2-7; D unclear. Germline V gives CDR1 SQVTM, CDR2 ANQGSEA. CDR3 length: 12 residues. Trimming pared 0 bases from V and 1 base from J, leaving 4 bases between. CDR3 amino acids: CSVEDGSYEQYF. The CDR3 coding sequence is TGCAGCGTTGAAGACGGTTCCTACGAGCAGTACTTC.

The V and J genes are TRBV19 and TRBJ2-1; TRBD2 matches at 8 bases. Germline CDR1 LNHDA, CDR2 SQIVND (reference sequence). There are 15 residues in the CDR3. V trimming: 6 bases; J trimming: 2 bases; junction bases outside the gene matches: 6. CDR3 in DNA: TGTGCCAGTAGGGGACTAGAGGTCCCCTACAATGAGCAGTTCTTC. This translates into CASRGLEVPYNEQFF. Together with reference TRBV19 and TRBJ2-1, the CDR3 gives the full variable domain: DGGITQSPKYLFRKEGQNVTLSCEQNLNHDAMYWYRQDPGQGLRLIYYSQIVNDFQKGDIAEGYSVSREKKESFPLTVTSAQKNPTAFYLCASRGLEVPYNEQFFGPGTRLTVL.

V and J are TRBV4-1 and TRBJ2-1; possibly TRBD1 for D (6 bases). Between the trimmed V and J ends, which lost 0 bases and 2 bases, there was a span of 11 bases. The CDR3 has 16 amino acids. Germline assignment: CDR1 MGHRA and CDR2 YSYEKL. CDR3 loop: CASSQDMGQTYNEQFF. CDR3 DNA: TGCGCCAGCAGCCAAGATATGGGACAAACCTACAATGAGCAGTTCTTC.

This clone was detected a few times. This chain joins TRBV4-1 and TRBJ2-2, with D unclear. The V and J ends lost 2 bases and 2 bases respectively, with 3 bases between them. The CDR3 spans 13 residues. The V gene's germline CDR1 is MGHRA and CDR2 YSYEKL. In nucleotides, the CDR3 is TGCGCCAGCAGCCAACCTAACACCGGGGAGCTGTTTTTT. Amino acid sequence: CASSQPNTGELFF.

V usage is TRBV6-5 and J usage is TRBJ1-2; D is perhaps TRBD1 (5 bases). V was pared by 2 bases and J by 3 bases, with 10 bases between. CDR3 size: 14 residues. From germline, CDR1 is MNHEY and CDR2 SVGAGI. The CDR3 sequence: CASSYRGRDYGYTF. In DNA form, the CDR3 reads TGTGCCAGCAGTTACAGGGGTAGGGACTATGGCTACACCTTC.

This chain links TRBV29-1 with TRBJ1-6, with D maybe TRBD1 (6 bases). This CDR3 is 12 amino acids long. Germline CDR1 SQVTM, CDR2 ANQGSEA. The ends were cut back, 4 bases at V and 10 bases at J, with 11 bases in the middle. CDR3 in DNA: TGCAGCGTTGGGGAGGGGGGATCACCCCTCCACTTT. This codes for CSVGEGGSPLHF.

The chain combines TRBV2 with TRBJ2-7, with a possible D match to TRBD2 (5 bases). Trimming shortened V by 5 bases and J by 2 bases, and 16 bases separated the two germline ends. Germline V gene data show CDR1 as SNHLY and CDR2 as FYNNEI. The CDR3 is made up of 15 amino acids. Written as DNA, the CDR3 is TGTGCCAGCAGTTCTACTAGGACTGGCCCCTACGAGCAGTACTTC. Translated, it gives CASSSTRTGPYEQYF. Full variable domain (rest looked up from reference TRBV2 and TRBJ2-7): EPEVTQTPSHQVTQMGQEVILRCVPISNHLYFYWYRQILGQKVEFLVSFYNNEISEKSEIFDDQFSVERPDGSNFTLKIRSTKLEDSAMYFCASSSTRTGPYEQYFGPGTRLTVT.

The chain combines TRBV10-3 with TRBJ1-6, with TRBD1 as a possible D gene (5 bases). The CDR3 contains 13 residues. Germline CDR1 reads ENHRY; CDR2 reads SYGVKD. V was trimmed by 3 bases and J by 7 bases, leaving 7 bases between them. This CDR3 is CAISEGVNSPLHF. The CDR3 coding sequence is TGTGCCATCAGTGAAGGGGTGAATTCACCCCTCCACTTT.